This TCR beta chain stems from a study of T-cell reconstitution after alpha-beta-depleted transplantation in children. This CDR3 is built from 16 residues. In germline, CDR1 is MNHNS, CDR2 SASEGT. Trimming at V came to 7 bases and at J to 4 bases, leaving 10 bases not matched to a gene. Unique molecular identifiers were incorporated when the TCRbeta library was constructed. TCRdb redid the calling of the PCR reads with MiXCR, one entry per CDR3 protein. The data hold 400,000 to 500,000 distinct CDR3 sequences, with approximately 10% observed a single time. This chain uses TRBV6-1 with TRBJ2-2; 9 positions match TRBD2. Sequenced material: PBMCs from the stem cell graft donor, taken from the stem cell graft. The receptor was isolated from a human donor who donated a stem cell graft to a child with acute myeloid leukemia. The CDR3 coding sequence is TGTGCCAGCATAAGTGGTAATAGCGGGGGCACCGGGGAGCTGTTTTTT. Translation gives CASISGNSGGTGELFF.